This T cell receptor (beta chain) was observed in a study of T cell repertoires in cytomegalovirus infection. For the study at large: As its CMV epitopes, the study selected recently identified HLA-C-restricted and well-studied HLA-B-restricted targets. Public TCR beta signatures provided an indication of both CMV infection and a matching HLA type.

TCRdb analysed the reads with MiXCR anew, one entry per CDR3 protein. The table records about 830,000 distinct CDR3 sequences, approximately 32% of them present only once. CDR1 MNHEY and CDR2 SMNVEV come from the germline V gene (reference sequence). V lost 7 bases and J 13 bases, leaving 18 bases between the germline ends. The length of the CDR3 is 12 residues. Regarding the study as a whole: Carriers of CMV plus the relevant HLA were identified by cumulative public TCR beta family frequency. There were HLA-C-restricted CMV-specific TCR beta clonotypes dominating the ex vivo response.

This clonotype was found a few times. The antigen remains undetermined. Source: cultured CD8+ T cells from PBMCs, taken from culture after CMV antigen stimulation. The chain employs TRBV27 and TRBJ2-3; D tentatively reads TRBD1 or TRBD2 (6 bases each). This receptor was obtained from a human donor in good health (CMV status not recorded). Some clones in this sample may be carry-over from other donors' samples. CDR3 loop: CASINVRGEEYF. CDR3 coding DNA: TGTGCCAGCATAAACGTGAGGGGGGAAGAGTATTTT.